This T cell receptor (beta chain) was found in a study of T cell changes during pregnancy in multiple sclerosis. Here immunoSEQ multiplex PCR was the method, and the copy in TCRdb shows in-frame clones only, minus some. The sample has tens of thousands of clones, approximately 91% seen once; the top ten hold just under 2%. V lost 6 bases and J lost 3, with 9 bases in between. This CDR3 contains 13 residues. The germline CDR1 and CDR2 sequences are MRHNA and SNTAGT. The sample was CD4+ T cells from peripheral blood mononuclear cells, taken after pregnancy. The chain couples TRBV6-4 to TRBJ2-1; D might be TRBD1 (5 bases). The receptor was isolated from a female donor in good health, enrolled as a control in a pregnancy study. The CDR3 nucleotides are TGTGCCAGCAGCCCCGACAGCTACAATGAGCAGTTCTTC. It codes for CASSPDSYNEQFF.